This entry lists 12 T cell receptor beta chains sequenced from one sample in a study of T cell responses to AZD1222 COVID-19 vaccine (dated by TCRdb to 2020 to 2023). The sample's time point label is to be understood as: baseline before first vaccination. The library was built by means of the immunoSEQ multiplex PCR assay. TCRdb obtained this table from immuneACCESS and retained in-frame rearrangements with V and J assigned. These tables miss some clones; where compared with another copy, unresolved V genes account for less than half of the shortfall, and the remainder is unexplained. The sample yields some 120,000 clones; 70% to 90% were counted once. Around 12% of the sample lies in the top ten. This sample comprised peripheral blood, obtained on day 0 of AZD1222 vaccination. The source is an adult in good health.

This clone was seen just once. The chain uses TRBV2 and TRBJ1-6; the match to TRBD1 covers 9 bases. Germline-derived CDR1 and CDR2 are SNHLY and FYNNEI. CDR3 length equals 15 residues. Trimming at V came to 5 bases and at J to 7 bases, leaving 6 bases not matched to a gene. In DNA, the CDR3 is TGTGCCAGCAGTTCACAGGGGGCACCCAATTCACCCCTCCACTTT. Its protein product is CASSSQGAPNSPLHF.

This chain uses TRBV5-1 with TRBJ1-1; D is undetermined. The CDR3 sequence is 15 residues long. Germline CDR1 reads SGHRS; CDR2 reads YFSETQ. V was pared by 3 bases and J by 1 base, with 13 bases between. The CDR3 spells CASSSTTPSNTEAFF. CDR3 bases: TGCGCCAGCAGCTCAACGACACCTTCGAACACTGAAGCTTTCTTT.

The J gene is TRBJ2-3, the V gene TRBV6-5; D not resolved. CDR3 length: 16 amino acids. Germline loops: CDR1 MNHEY, CDR2 SVGAGI. The V end lost 0 bases, the J end lost 0 bases, and 10 bases lay between the germline ends. CDR3 sequence: CASSYSRQVSTDTQYF. The CDR3 DNA sequence: TGTGCCAGCAGTTACTCCCGTCAGGTTAGCACAGATACGCAGTATTTT.

The chain has TRBV7-2 and TRBJ2-1; D perhaps matches TRBD2 (5 bases). CDR1 and CDR2 (germline): SGHTA, FQGNSA. The length of the CDR3 is 12 residues. V shed 3 bases and J shed 7 bases, with 7 bases lying between them. The CDR3 DNA is TGTGCCAGCAGCTTGTGGAGGAATGAGCAGTTCTTC. It specifies CASSLWRNEQFF.

The rearrangement uses TRBV7-9 and TRBJ1-6; D perhaps matches TRBD1 (5 bases). V lost 3 bases and J lost 8, with 8 bases in between. Germline V gene sequence: CDR1 SEHNR, CDR2 FQNEAQ (reference sequence). This CDR3 region has 13 residues. The CDR3 DNA reads as TGTGCCAGCAGCTTTGTGGGGGATTCACCCCTCCACTTT. This codes for CASSFVGDSPLHF.

This clone has only one observation. V usage is TRBV4-1 and J usage is TRBJ1-3; D not certain. This CDR3 contains 15 residues. CDR1 is MGHRA, CDR2 YSYEKL, per germline. Trimming took 1 base from V and 0 from J, leaving 7 bases between them. CDR3 region: CASSQGRLSGNTIYF. CDR3 DNA: TGCGCCAGCAGCCAAGGGCGGCTCTCTGGAAACACCATATATTTT.

In this sample, this clone turned up once. The chain has TRBV10-3 and TRBJ1-1; D is unresolved. Germline V gene sequence: CDR1 ENHRY, CDR2 SYGVKD. The CDR3 sequence is 13 residues long. Trimming removed 6 bases at V and 1 base at J, with 9 bases between. The DNA for the CDR3 is TGTGCCATCAGGAAAGAAACGAACACTGAAGCTTTCTTT. This encodes CAIRKETNTEAFF.

The chain links TRBV6-5 to TRBJ1-4; D is possibly TRBD1 (6 bases). Trimming stripped 0 bases from V and 4 bases from J, with 9 bases between. The CDR3 is 15 residues long. Germline CDR1 reads MNHEY; CDR2 reads SVGAGI. The CDR3 sequence is CASSYSQGINEKLFF. CDR3 DNA sequence: TGTGCCAGCAGTTACTCGCAGGGGATTAATGAAAAACTGTTTTTT.

The chain is built from TRBV2 and TRBJ1-5, with 9 bases identical to TRBD1. CDR1 and CDR2 from the germline V gene are SNHLY and FYNNEI. Unmatched junction bases numbered 12, after V lost 5 bases and J lost 7 bases. CDR3 length equals 16 residues. The CDR3 protein is CASSKSTGGDEQPQHF. CDR3 bases: TGTGCCAGCAGTAAATCCACAGGGGGCGATGAGCAGCCCCAGCATTTT.

The V gene is TRBV7-8, the J gene TRBJ1-2; 7 bases match TRBD1. V shed 5 bases, J shed 4 bases, and the junction held 10 bases outside the gene matches. CDR3 length equals 15 residues. Germline V gene data show CDR1 as SGHVS and CDR2 as FQNEAQ. CDR3 protein: CASSPDPRDSYGYTF. The CDR3 DNA sequence: TGTGCCAGCAGCCCGGACCCTCGGGACAGCTATGGCTACACCTTC.

The chain carries TRBV7-8 and TRBJ2-5, with D perhaps given as TRBD1 or TRBD2 (5 bases each). Germline V lookup: CDR1 SGHVS, CDR2 FQNEAQ. V lost 6 bases and J 2 bases, leaving 16 bases between the germline ends. The CDR3 length is 15 residues. CDR3 sequence (DNA): TGTGCCAGCAGGCTCACCCGGGACGATCAAGAGACCCAGTACTTC. It translates to CASRLTRDDQETQYF.

The chain combines TRBV4-1 with TRBJ2-7; D is unresolved. The V end lost 0 bases, the J end lost 3 bases, and 12 bases lay between the germline ends. Germline V CDR1 and CDR2: MGHRA, YSYEKL. This CDR3 spans 15 amino acids. The CDR3, as DNA: TGCGCCAGCAGCCAAGAAAGGCGGCAGAACTACGAGCAGTACTTC. This translates into CASSQERRQNYEQYF.